This TCR beta chain was sequenced during a study of OX40 agonist ivuxolimab in advanced cancers. Study overall: Partial responses were recorded for three patients, including one with hepatocellular carcinoma and two with cutaneous melanoma. General study results and limits: In a subset of nonresponders, normalized T-cell clonal expansion was also low.

This clone was seen once. Its antigen is unknown. Germline values: CDR1 SGHNT, CDR2 YYREEE (reference sequence). Trimming pared 2 bases from V and 5 bases from J, leaving 13 bases between. The CDR3 is 14 amino acids. Data came from immunoSEQ multiplex PCR; TCRdb stores just in-frame clones and leaves some out. The sample lists about 84,000 clones; roughly 82% were seen once. The material was CD4+ or CD8+ T cells sorted from blood, obtained in a trial of the OX40 agonist ivuxolimab. This sequence was found in an adult with an advanced solid tumor such as melanoma, head and neck, liver or kidney cancer. The V call is TRBV5-4, the J call TRBJ1-1; D gene unclear. The CDR3 DNA sequence: TGTGCCAGCAGCTTCGGGTCCAAAGCAACTGAAGCTTTCTTT. Amino acid sequence: CASSFGSKATEAFF.